This T cell receptor (beta chain) was observed in a study of spatial heterogeneity in lung cancer. Study-level results: Expanded tumor TCRs that were ubiquitous appeared in blood more at resection than follow-up.

This clonotype was detected only a few times. Its specificity is not known. A much larger clonotype is one base distant, so this may be a read error. Being off target in a library aimed at alpha chains, this beta chain has a size of little meaning. The time point here: sample taken at primary tumor resection. Material for sequencing was whole RNA from tumor, nontumor lung or frozen PBMC, left unsorted. TCR cDNA molecules each had a unique molecular identifier. Via MiXCR, TCRdb re-called the 5' RACE reads, giving one row per CDR3 protein. The data hold more than 7,500 distinct CDR3 sequences, with 4% to 5% observed a single time. The V gene's germline CDR1 is LNHNV and CDR2 YYDKDF (reference sequence). The CDR3 runs 15 residues.

The chain employs TRBV15 and TRBJ1-5; D gene ambiguous. This specimen was PBMCs, taken at surgery. The sequence was collected from a male donor with early-stage non-small cell lung cancer. CDR3 residues: CVTSRDMAGNQPQHF. CDR3 in DNA: TGTGTCACCAGCAGAGATATGGCGGGCAATCAGCCCCAGCATTTT.